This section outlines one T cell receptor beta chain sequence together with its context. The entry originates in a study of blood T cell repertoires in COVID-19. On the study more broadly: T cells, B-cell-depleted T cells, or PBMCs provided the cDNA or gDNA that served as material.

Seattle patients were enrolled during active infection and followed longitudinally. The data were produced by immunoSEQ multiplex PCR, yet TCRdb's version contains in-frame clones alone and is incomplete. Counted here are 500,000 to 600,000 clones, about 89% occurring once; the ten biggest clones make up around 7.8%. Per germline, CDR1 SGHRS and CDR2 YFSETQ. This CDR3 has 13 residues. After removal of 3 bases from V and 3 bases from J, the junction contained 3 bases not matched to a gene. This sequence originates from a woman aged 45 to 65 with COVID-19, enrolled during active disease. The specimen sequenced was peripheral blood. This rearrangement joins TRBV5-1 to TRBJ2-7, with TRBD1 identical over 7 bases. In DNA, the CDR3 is TGCGCCAGCAGCTGGAACAGGGGCTACGAGCAGTACTTC. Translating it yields CASSWNRGYEQYF.